This T cell receptor beta chain was found in a study of T cell repertoires in cytomegalovirus infection. Study summary: Recently identified HLA-C-restricted and well-studied HLA-B-restricted CMV epitopes were used. It was the public TCR beta signatures that indicated both CMV infection and matching HLA type.

Overall study findings and caveats: CMV-specific TCR beta clonotypes restricted by HLA-C dominated the ex vivo response.

This clonotype was detected a few times. What it binds is unknown. TCRdb analysed the reads with MiXCR anew, one entry per CDR3 protein. The data show 700,000 to 900,000 distinct CDR3 sequences, roughly 28% seen once. CDR3 length: 15 residues. The germline gives CDR1 SGHVS, CDR2 FNYEAQ. V lost 5 bases, J lost 1 base, and 4 bases stayed unmatched. The source of this sequence is a human donor in good health (CMV status not recorded). Some clones in this sample may be carry-over from other donors' samples. The specimen was cultured CD8+ T cells from PBMCs, collected from culture after CMV antigen stimulation. J is TRBJ1-2 and V is TRBV7-6; 10 bases are shared with TRBD1. The DNA for the CDR3 is TGTGCCAGCAGCAGACAGGGGGCTCGTAACTATGGCTACACCTTC. As protein: CASSRQGARNYGYTF.